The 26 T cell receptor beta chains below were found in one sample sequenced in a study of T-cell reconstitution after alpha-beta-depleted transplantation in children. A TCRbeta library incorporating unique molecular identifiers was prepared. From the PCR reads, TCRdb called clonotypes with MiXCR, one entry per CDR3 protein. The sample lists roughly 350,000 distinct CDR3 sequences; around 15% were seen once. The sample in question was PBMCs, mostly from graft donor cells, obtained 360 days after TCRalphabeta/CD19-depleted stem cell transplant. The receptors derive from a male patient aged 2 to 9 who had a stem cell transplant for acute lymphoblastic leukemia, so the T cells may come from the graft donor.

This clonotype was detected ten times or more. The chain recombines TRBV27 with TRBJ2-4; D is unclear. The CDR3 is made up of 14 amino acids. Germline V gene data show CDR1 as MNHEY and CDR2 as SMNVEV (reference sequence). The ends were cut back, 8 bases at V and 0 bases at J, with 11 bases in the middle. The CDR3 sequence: CASRRLGAKNIQYF. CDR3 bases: TGTGCCAGCCGACGATTGGGAGCCAAAAACATTCAGTACTTC.

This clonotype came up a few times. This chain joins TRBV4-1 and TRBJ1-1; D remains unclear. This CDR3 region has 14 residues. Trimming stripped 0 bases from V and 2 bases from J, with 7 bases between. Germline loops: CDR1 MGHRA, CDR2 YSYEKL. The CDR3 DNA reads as TGCGCCAGCAGCCAAGATCACGGAAACACTGAAGCTTTCTTT. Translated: CASSQDHGNTEAFF.

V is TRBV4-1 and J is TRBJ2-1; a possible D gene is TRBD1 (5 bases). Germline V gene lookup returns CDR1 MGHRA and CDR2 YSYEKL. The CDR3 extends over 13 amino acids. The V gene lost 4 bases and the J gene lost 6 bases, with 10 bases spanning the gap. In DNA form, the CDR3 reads TGCGCCAGCAGCCGAGTCCAGGGCAATGAGCAGTTCTTC. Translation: CASSRVQGNEQFF.

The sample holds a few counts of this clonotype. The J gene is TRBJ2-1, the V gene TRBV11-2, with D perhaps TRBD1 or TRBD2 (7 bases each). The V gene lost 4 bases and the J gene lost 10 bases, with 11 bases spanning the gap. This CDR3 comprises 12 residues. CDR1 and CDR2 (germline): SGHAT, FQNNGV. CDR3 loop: CASSYQGGEQFF. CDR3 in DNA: TGTGCCAGCAGCTACCAGGGGGGGGAGCAGTTCTTC.

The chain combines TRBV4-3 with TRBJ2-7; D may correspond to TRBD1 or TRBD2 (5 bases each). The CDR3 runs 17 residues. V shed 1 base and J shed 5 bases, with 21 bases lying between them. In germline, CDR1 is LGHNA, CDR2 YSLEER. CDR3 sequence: CASSQVPGLAPTDEQYF. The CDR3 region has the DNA TGCGCCAGCAGCCAAGTCCCGGGGCTAGCCCCAACCGACGAGCAGTACTTC.

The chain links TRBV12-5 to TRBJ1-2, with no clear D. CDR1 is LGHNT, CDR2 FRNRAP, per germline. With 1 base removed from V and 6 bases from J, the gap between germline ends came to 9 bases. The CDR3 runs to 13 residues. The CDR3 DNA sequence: TGTGCTAGTGGTTTGGCCACCGGGGATGGCTACACCTTC. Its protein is CASGLATGDGYTF.

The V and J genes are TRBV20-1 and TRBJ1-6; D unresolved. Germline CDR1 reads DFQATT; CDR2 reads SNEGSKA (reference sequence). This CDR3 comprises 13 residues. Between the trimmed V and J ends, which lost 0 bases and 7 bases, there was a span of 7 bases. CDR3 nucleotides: TGCAGTGCTAGAGACGCCGTGAATTCACCCCTCCACTTT. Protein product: CSARDAVNSPLHF.

CDR3 sequence: CASSPDLPDTQYF. CDR3 bases: TGCGCCAGCAGCCCAGATCTACCAGATACGCAGTATTTT. The gene calls are TRBV4-3 and TRBJ2-3; no clear D gene. CDR1 and CDR2 from the germline V gene are LGHNA and YSLEER. V lost 4 bases, J lost 4 bases, and 9 bases lay in between. The CDR3 runs 13 residues.

The DNA for the CDR3 is TGCAGTGCGGGACCGGGACAGCTGCAAGAGACCCAGTACTTC. Encoded protein: CSAGPGQLQETQYF. The gene calls are TRBV20-1 and TRBJ2-5, with 7 bases aligning to TRBD1. CDR3 length: 14 amino acids. Germline V CDR1 and CDR2: DFQATT, SNEGSKA (reference sequence). V dropped 6 bases and J dropped 2; count of bases not matched to a gene: 9.

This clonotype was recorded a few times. CDR3 bases: TGCGCCAGCAGCAGCTCAGGTGGGACGGGAGGAGAGCAGTACTTC. It specifies CASSSSGGTGGEQYF. The V and J genes are TRBV5-1 and TRBJ2-7; 7 nucleotides align to TRBD2. CDR1 and CDR2 (germline): SGHRS, YFSETQ. CDR3 length equals 15 residues. Losses at the gene ends were 4 bases for V and 7 bases for J; bases not matched to a gene: 14.

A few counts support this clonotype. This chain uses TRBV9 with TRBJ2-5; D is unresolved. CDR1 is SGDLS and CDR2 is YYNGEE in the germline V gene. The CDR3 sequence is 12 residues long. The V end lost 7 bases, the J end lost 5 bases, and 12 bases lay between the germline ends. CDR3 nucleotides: TGTGCCAGCGCCCAAGATTGGGAGACCCAGTACTTC. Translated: CASAQDWETQYF.

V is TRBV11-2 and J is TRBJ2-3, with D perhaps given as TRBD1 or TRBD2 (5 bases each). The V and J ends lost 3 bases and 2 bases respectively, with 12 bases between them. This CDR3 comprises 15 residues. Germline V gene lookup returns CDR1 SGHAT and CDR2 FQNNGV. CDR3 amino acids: CASSLGPTVTDTQYF. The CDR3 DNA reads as TGTGCCAGCAGCTTGGGACCGACTGTCACAGATACGCAGTATTTT.

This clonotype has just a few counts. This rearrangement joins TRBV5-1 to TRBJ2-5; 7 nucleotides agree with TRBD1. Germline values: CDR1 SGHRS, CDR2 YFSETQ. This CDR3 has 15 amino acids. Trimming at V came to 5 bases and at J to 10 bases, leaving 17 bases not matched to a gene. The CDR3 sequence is CASSSAGGPQEVQYF. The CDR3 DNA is TGCGCCAGCAGTTCGGCAGGGGGTCCCCAAGAGGTCCAGTACTTC.

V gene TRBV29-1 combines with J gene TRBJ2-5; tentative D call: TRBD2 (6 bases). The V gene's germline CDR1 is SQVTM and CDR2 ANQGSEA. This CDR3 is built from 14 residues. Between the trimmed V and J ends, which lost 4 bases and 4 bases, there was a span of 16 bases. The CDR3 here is CSVGGGMGRETQYF. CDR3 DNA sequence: TGCAGCGTTGGGGGAGGCATGGGGAGAGAGACCCAGTACTTC.

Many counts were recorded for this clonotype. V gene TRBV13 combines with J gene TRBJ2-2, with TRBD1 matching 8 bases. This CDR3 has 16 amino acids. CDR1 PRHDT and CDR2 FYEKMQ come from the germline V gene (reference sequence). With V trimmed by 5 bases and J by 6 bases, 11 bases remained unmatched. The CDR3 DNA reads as TGTGCCAGCAGCAAACACTTGGACAGGGACGCCGGGGAGCTGTTTTTT. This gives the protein CASSKHLDRDAGELFF.

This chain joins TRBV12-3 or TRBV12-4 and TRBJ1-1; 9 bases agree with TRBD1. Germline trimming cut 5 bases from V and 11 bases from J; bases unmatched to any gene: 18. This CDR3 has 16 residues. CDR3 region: CASSTDVPTGGRKAFF. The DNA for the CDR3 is TGTGCCAGCAGTACGGATGTTCCGACAGGGGGTAGAAAGGCTTTCTTT.

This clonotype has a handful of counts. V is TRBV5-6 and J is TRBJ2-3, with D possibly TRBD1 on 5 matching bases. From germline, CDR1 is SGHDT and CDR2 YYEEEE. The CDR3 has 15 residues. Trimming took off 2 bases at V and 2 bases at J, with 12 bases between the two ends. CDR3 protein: CASSFWTYITDTQYF. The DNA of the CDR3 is TGTGCCAGCAGCTTTTGGACATATATCACAGATACGCAGTATTTT.

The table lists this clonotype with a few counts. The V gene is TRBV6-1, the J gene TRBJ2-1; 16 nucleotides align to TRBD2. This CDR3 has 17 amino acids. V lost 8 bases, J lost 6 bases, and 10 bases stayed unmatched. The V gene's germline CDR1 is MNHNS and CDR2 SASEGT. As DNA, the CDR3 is TGTGCCAGCTCCGGGACTAGCGGGAGGGCGGGCCCCAATGAGCAGTTCTTC. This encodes CASSGTSGRAGPNEQFF.

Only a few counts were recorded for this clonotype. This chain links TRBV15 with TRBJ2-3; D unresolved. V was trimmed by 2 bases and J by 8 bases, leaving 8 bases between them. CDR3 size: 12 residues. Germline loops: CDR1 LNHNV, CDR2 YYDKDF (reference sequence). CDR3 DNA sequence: TGTGCCACCAGCAGAACTCTAGGTACGCAGTATTTT. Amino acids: CATSRTLGTQYF.

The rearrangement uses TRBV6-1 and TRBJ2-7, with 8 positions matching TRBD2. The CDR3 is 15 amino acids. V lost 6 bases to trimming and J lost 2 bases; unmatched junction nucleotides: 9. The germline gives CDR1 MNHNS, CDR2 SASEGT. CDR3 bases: TGTGCCAGCAGCCCAGGACTAGCTACTACCTACGAGCAGTACTTC. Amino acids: CASSPGLATTYEQYF.

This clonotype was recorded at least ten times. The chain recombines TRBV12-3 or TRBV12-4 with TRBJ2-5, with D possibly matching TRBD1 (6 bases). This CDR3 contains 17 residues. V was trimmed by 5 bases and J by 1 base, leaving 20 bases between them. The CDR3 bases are TGTGCCAGCAGTCGACCGGACAGTCTTGGGTTCCAAGAGACCCAGTACTTC. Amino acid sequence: CASSRPDSLGFQETQYF.

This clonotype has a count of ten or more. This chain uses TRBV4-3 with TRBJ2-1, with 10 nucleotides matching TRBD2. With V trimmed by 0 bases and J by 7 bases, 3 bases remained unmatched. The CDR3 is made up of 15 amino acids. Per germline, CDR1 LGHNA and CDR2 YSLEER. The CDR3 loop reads CASSQDKGLANEQFF. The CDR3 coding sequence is TGCGCCAGCAGCCAAGATAAGGGACTAGCGAATGAGCAGTTCTTC.

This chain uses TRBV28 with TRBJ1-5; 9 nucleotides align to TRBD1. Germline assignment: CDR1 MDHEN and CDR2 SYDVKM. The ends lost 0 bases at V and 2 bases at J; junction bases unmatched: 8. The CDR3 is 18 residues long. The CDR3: CASSLWDNRGLGNQPQHF. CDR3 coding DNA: TGTGCCAGCAGTTTATGGGATAACAGGGGGCTCGGCAATCAGCCCCAGCATTTT.

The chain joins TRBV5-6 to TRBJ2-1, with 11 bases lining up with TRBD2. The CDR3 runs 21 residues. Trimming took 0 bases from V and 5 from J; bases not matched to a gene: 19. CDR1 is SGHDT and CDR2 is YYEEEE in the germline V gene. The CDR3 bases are TGTGCCAGCAGCTTGGTTTCACCAAGTGCGACTAGCGGGACCCCCCACAATGAGCAGTTCTTC. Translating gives CASSLVSPSATSGTPHNEQFF.

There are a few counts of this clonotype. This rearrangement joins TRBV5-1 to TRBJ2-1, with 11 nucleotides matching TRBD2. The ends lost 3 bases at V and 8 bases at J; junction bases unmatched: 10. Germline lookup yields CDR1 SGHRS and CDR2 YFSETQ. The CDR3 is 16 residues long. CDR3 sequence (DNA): TGCGCCAGCAGCTCAATAGCGGGAGGGCCGACGGATGAGCAGTTCTTC. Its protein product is CASSSIAGGPTDEQFF.

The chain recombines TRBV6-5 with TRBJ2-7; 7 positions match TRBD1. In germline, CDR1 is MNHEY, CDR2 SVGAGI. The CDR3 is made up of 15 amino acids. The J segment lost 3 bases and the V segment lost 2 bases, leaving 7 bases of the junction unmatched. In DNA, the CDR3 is TGTGCCAGCAGTTACCAAACTTACAGGGGCTACGAGCAGTACTTC. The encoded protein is CASSYQTYRGYEQYF.